This TCR beta chain derives from a study of blood T cell repertoires in COVID-19. Study-level information: Some COVID-19 samples were acute and others convalescent; all came from the United States, Italy and Spain.

Germline CDR1 reads GTSNPN; CDR2 reads SVGIG (reference sequence). Losses at the gene ends were 1 base for V and 2 bases for J; bases not matched to a gene: 5. This CDR3 has 15 residues. In the authors' methods: Estimation of nucleated cell counts was performed using reference gene primer amplification. Assay used: immunoSEQ multiplex PCR; TCRdb lists only in-frame clones, some missing. V, J and clone size are those of that table, while D and trimming were read from the DNA. The repertoire holds 100,000 to 150,000 clones, with approximately 84% as singletons. This sequence originates from a woman aged 55-70 years with acute or convalescent COVID-19. Sequenced input: peripheral blood. The V gene is TRBV30, the J gene TRBJ1-5; 7 nucleotides line up with TRBD1. This chain's CDR3 is CAWSETTGGNQPQHF. CDR3 DNA: TGTGCCTGGAGTGAAACCACAGGGGGCAATCAGCCCCAGCATTTT.